This T cell receptor (beta chain) derives from a study of cytomegalovirus exposure and HLA in healthy donors. Study-level information: Early release data held some 79 million unique TCRs from HLA-typed donors.

13 Jbeta primers and 60 Vbeta primers were used for the PCR. Repertoires were generated with immunoSEQ multiplex PCR, while TCRdb's copy carries only in-frame clones and drops some. The sample records some 130,000 clones, roughly 80% being singletons. Source material: PBMCs. The source is a man aged 30 to 45 in good health and CMV-seronegative.

The CDR3 nucleotides read TGTGCCAGCAGTTTCCCGCACGACAGGGGTGGCTACACCTTC. It is translated as CASSFPHDRGGYTF. The rearrangement links TRBV28 to TRBJ1-2; the match to TRBD1 covers 8 bases. This CDR3 spans 14 amino acids. V lost 3 bases and J lost 7; bases outside the gene matches: 7. Looked up from germline, CDR1 is MDHEN and CDR2 is SYDVKM.